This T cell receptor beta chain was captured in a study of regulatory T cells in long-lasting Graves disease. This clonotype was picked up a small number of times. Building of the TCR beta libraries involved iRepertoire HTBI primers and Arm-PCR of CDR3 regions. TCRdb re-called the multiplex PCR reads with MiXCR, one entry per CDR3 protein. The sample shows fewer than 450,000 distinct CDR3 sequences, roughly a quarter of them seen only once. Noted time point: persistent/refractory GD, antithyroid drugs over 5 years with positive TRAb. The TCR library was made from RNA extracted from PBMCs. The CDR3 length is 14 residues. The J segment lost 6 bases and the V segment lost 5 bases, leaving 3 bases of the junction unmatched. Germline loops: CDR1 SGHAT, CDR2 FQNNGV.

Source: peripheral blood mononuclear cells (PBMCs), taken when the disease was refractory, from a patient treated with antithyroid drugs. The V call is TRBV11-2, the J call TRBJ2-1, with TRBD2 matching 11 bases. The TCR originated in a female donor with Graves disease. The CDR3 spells CASSRLAGINEQFF. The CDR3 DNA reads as TGTGCCAGCAGCCGACTAGCGGGGATCAATGAGCAGTTCTTC. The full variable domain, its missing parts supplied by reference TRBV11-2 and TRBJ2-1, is EAGVAQSPRYKIIEKRQSVAFWCNPISGHATLYWYQQILGQGPKLLIQFQNNGVVDDSQLPKDRFSAERLKGVDSTLKIQPAKLEDSAVYLCASSRLAGINEQFFGPGTRLTVL.